This passage covers 32 T cell receptor beta chains from one sample sequenced in a study of shared clonotypes between healthy human individuals. Terminally differentiated effector memory CD45RA+ cells were excluded by CCR7 positive selection of CD45RO-negative cells. Data came from immunoSEQ multiplex PCR; TCRdb stores just in-frame clones and leaves some out. The sample lists hundreds of thousands of clones; roughly 96% were seen once. Sequencing was done on a sample of naive CD8+ T cells sorted from blood. These receptors were taken from a woman aged 25 to 39 in good health.

The chain recombines TRBV5-4 with TRBJ2-1; 13 bases match TRBD2. Germline V gives CDR1 SGHNT, CDR2 YYREEE (reference sequence). CDR3 length equals 16 residues. J gave up 8 bases and V 3 bases, and 8 bases lay outside the gene matches. DNA of the CDR3: TGTGCCAGCAGCTCCCTGACTAGCGGGAGGCCCCATGAGCAGTTCTTC. As protein: CASSSLTSGRPHEQFF.

The rearrangement links TRBV6-5 to TRBJ1-2; 7 bases match TRBD1. V was clipped by 5 bases and J by 6 bases; unmatched bases: 0. Germline CDR1 reads MNHEY; CDR2 reads SVGAGI. The CDR3 covers 11 residues. The chain's CDR3 is CASSGQDGYTF. CDR3 sequence (DNA): TGTGCCAGCAGTGGACAGGATGGCTACACCTTC.

V is TRBV5-4 and J is TRBJ2-1; tentatively, D is TRBD2 (6 bases). The CDR3 runs to 15 residues. V lost 4 bases to trimming and J lost 3 bases, with 14 bases between them. Germline CDR1 and CDR2: SGHNT and YYREEE (reference sequence). In nucleotides, the CDR3 is TGTGCCAGCAGCCACCCGCTAGCGATCTACAATGAGCAGTTCTTC. It encodes CASSHPLAIYNEQFF.

The rearrangement joins TRBV27 to TRBJ2-7; D uncertain. Germline lookup yields CDR1 MNHEY and CDR2 SMNVEV (reference sequence). The CDR3 is 14 residues long. The germline V and J ends were trimmed by 3 bases and 3 bases, with 12 bases remaining between them. Here the CDR3 reads CASSFGPSNYEQYF. CDR3 in DNA: TGTGCCAGCAGTTTCGGCCCCTCCAACTACGAGCAGTACTTC.

The V call is TRBV15, the J call TRBJ1-5; D is unresolved. The germline gives CDR1 LNHNV, CDR2 YYDKDF (reference sequence). V was trimmed by 2 bases and J by 4 bases, leaving 9 bases between them. This CDR3 is 14 amino acids long. The CDR3 DNA sequence: TGTGCCACCAGCAGATATACAGAAAATCAGCCCCAGCATTTT. The encoded protein is CATSRYTENQPQHF.

This clone was counted once. This chain uses TRBV27 with TRBJ2-7, with TRBD2 identical over 9 bases. This CDR3 region has 15 residues. V dropped 4 bases and J dropped 2; count of bases not matched to a gene: 6. Germline CDR1 MNHEY, CDR2 SMNVEV (reference sequence). CDR3 coding DNA: TGTGCCAGCAGTTCGGGGGCGGGAGGGACCTACGAGCAGTACTTC. Residues: CASSSGAGGTYEQYF.

The V and J genes are TRBV4-1 and TRBJ2-1; TRBD1 is a possible D gene (6 bases). The CDR3 spans 16 residues. The germline V gene has CDR1 MGHRA and CDR2 YSYEKL. Trimming left V 0 bases short and J 3 bases short, with 12 bases between. CDR3 residues: CASSQEPRGGYNEQFF. The CDR3 DNA is TGCGCCAGCAGCCAAGAACCCAGGGGCGGCTACAATGAGCAGTTCTTC.

This clone was counted once. The chain has TRBV4-1 and TRBJ2-2, with 7 positions matching TRBD1. Germline V gene sequence: CDR1 MGHRA, CDR2 YSYEKL. The ends lost 1 base at V and 1 base at J; junction bases unmatched: 3. The CDR3 has 16 residues. The chain's CDR3 is CASSQGGQLNTGELFF. CDR3 nucleotide sequence: TGCGCCAGCAGCCAAGGGGGACAGCTGAACACCGGGGAGCTGTTTTTT.

With respect to this clone: Other nucleotide sequences from this sample produce the same CDR3. The chain combines TRBV4-1 with TRBJ1-5; tentative D call: TRBD1 (6 bases). CDR1 and CDR2 from the germline V gene are MGHRA and YSYEKL. This CDR3 is 14 amino acids long. V was trimmed by 4 bases and J by 4 bases, leaving 11 bases between them. CDR3 sequence (DNA): TGCGCCAGCAGCCCGGACAGAGGGAATCAGCCCCAGCATTTT. It yields the protein CASSPDRGNQPQHF.

This chain connects TRBV4-1 to TRBJ2-5, with 7 nucleotides matching TRBD1. V lost 6 bases to trimming and J lost 4 bases; unmatched junction nucleotides: 11. The CDR3 covers 15 residues. Germline lookup yields CDR1 MGHRA and CDR2 YSYEKL. CDR3 bases: TGCGCCAGCAGGCGGACAGGATCTGCGCTAGAGACCCAGTACTTC. Its protein is CASRRTGSALETQYF.

J is TRBJ2-5 and V is TRBV13; D remains unclear. The DNA matches TRBJ2-7 better at its end, which makes the J call doubtful. Germline CDR1 reads PRHDT; CDR2 reads FYEKMQ (reference sequence). The CDR3 loop spans 13 amino acids. The CDR3, as DNA: TGTGCCAGCAGCCCCACTCCCTCCTACGAGCAGTACTTC. It yields the protein CASSPTPSYEQYF.

This clone was seen a handful of times. The rearrangement uses TRBV4-1 and TRBJ1-1; perhaps TRBD1 as D (6 bases). V was trimmed by 5 bases and J by 6 bases, leaving 19 bases between them. This CDR3 contains 15 residues. Germline V gene lookup returns CDR1 MGHRA and CDR2 YSYEKL. The CDR3 DNA sequence: TGCGCCAGCAGCATACGGACAGAAGGAAACGCTGAAGCTTTCTTT. As protein: CASSIRTEGNAEAFF.

The V call is TRBV5-1, the J call TRBJ2-3; the D is unclear. V lost 4 bases to trimming and J lost 1 base, with 10 bases between them. Germline assignment: CDR1 SGHRS and CDR2 YFSETQ. This CDR3 comprises 14 residues. The CDR3 nucleotides are TGCGCCAGCAGCCCTCTCGGTGGCACAGATACGCAGTATTTT. Its protein is CASSPLGGTDTQYF. The variable domain in full, with the rest retrieved from reference TRBV5-1 and TRBJ2-3, is KAGVTQTPRYLIKTRGQQVTLSCSPISGHRSVSWYQQTPGQGLQFLFEYFSETQRNKGNFPGRFSGRQFSNSRSEMNVSTLELGDSALYLCASSPLGGTDTQYFGPGTRLTVL.

This clone is a singleton in its sample. The rearrangement joins TRBV7-9 to TRBJ2-7; perhaps D is TRBD1 or TRBD2 (5 bases each). The CDR3 runs 13 residues. V was pared by 5 bases and J by 2 bases, with 10 bases between. The V gene's germline CDR1 is SEHNR and CDR2 FQNEAQ (reference sequence). The CDR3 is CASSLGATYEQYF. The CDR3 nucleotides read TGTGCCAGCAGCCTCGGGGCAACCTACGAGCAGTACTTC.

The CDR3 sequence is CASSRSASTDTQYF. The CDR3 bases are TGTGCCAGCAGCCGCTCCGCTAGCACAGATACGCAGTATTTT. This chain joins TRBV2 and TRBJ2-3; D ambiguous. The V and J ends lost 6 bases and 0 bases respectively, with 10 bases between them. From germline, CDR1 is SNHLY and CDR2 FYNNEI. CDR3 length: 14 residues. Full variable domain (outside the CDR3, taken from reference TRBV2 and TRBJ2-3): EPEVTQTPSHQVTQMGQEVILRCVPISNHLYFYWYRQILGQKVEFLVSFYNNEISEKSEIFDDQFSVERPDGSNFTLKIRSTKLEDSAMYFCASSRSASTDTQYFGPGTRLTVL.

This clone is a singleton in its sample. The chain combines TRBV11-2 with TRBJ2-2; D uncertain. The CDR3 contains 15 residues. The germline V and J ends were trimmed by 2 bases and 0 bases, with 7 bases remaining between them. Germline V CDR1 and CDR2: SGHAT, FQNNGV. The CDR3 protein is CASSLLGPNTGELFF. The CDR3, as DNA: TGTGCCAGCAGCTTATTGGGCCCGAACACCGGGGAGCTGTTTTTT.

This sequence joins TRBV29-1 and TRBJ2-1, with D perhaps matching TRBD1 or TRBD2 (5 bases each). The CDR3 runs 11 residues. Germline V gene data show CDR1 as SQVTM and CDR2 as ANQGSEA. Trimming left V 3 bases short and J 10 bases short, with 10 bases between. CDR3 DNA sequence: TGCAGCGTTGAGAGGGGACCGGAGCAGTTCTTC. Its translation: CSVERGPEQFF.

This clone has only a few counts. J is TRBJ1-1 and V is TRBV9; possibly TRBD1 for D (6 bases). This CDR3 contains 15 residues. Trimming took off 3 bases at V and 3 bases at J, with 15 bases between the two ends. The germline V gene encodes CDR1 SGDLS and CDR2 YYNGEE. This CDR3 reads CASSAYGDTYTEAFF. In DNA, the CDR3 is TGTGCCAGCAGCGCCTACGGGGACACTTACACTGAAGCTTTCTTT.

The chain employs TRBV2 and TRBJ2-7; D ambiguous. Between the trimmed V and J ends, which lost 1 base and 3 bases, there was a span of 7 bases. Germline assignment: CDR1 SNHLY and CDR2 FYNNEI. This CDR3 has 13 amino acids. CDR3 coding DNA: TGTGCCAGCAGTGAAGGTGTCTTCTACGAGCAGTACTTC. The encoded protein is CASSEGVFYEQYF. Filled out from reference TRBV2 and TRBJ2-7, the complete variable domain reads EPEVTQTPSHQVTQMGQEVILRCVPISNHLYFYWYRQILGQKVEFLVSFYNNEISEKSEIFDDQFSVERPDGSNFTLKIRSTKLEDSAMYFCASSEGVFYEQYFGPGTRLTVT.

Written as DNA, the CDR3 is TGTGCCAGCAGTGCCGCCAAAAACATTCAGTACTTC. Amino acids: CASSAAKNIQYF. This chain uses TRBV28 with TRBJ2-4; D remains ambiguous. Between the trimmed V and J ends, which lost 5 bases and 1 base, there was a span of 3 bases. Germline V CDR1 and CDR2: MDHEN, SYDVKM. The length of the CDR3 is 12 residues.

The chain has TRBV14 and TRBJ2-5; 12 bases map to TRBD1. This CDR3 has 14 residues. The ends lost 3 bases at V and 11 bases at J; junction bases unmatched: 7. Germline-derived CDR1 and CDR2 are SGHDN and FVKESK. The CDR3 loop is CASSQPGTGGGQYF. The CDR3 DNA reads TGTGCCAGCAGCCAGCCCGGGACAGGGGGCGGGCAGTACTTC.

The V gene is TRBV27, the J gene TRBJ2-1; no definite D call. Trimming pared 1 base from V and 2 bases from J, leaving 9 bases between. CDR3 size: 15 residues. Germline assignment: CDR1 MNHEY and CDR2 SMNVEV (reference sequence). CDR3 sequence reads: CASSLWAVPYNEQFF. CDR3 coding DNA: TGTGCCAGCAGTTTATGGGCAGTACCCTACAATGAGCAGTTCTTC.

The chain joins TRBV19 to TRBJ2-7, with no clear D. Per the germline V gene, CDR1 is LNHDA and CDR2 is SQIVND (reference sequence). The CDR3 has 13 residues. With 8 bases removed from V and 1 base from J, the gap between germline ends came to 12 bases. CDR3 nucleotides: TGTGCCAGTGCCTTTACACCTTCCTACGAGCAGTACTTC. It is translated as CASAFTPSYEQYF.

The chain uses TRBV28 and TRBJ1-1; weak D call: TRBD1 (6 bases). V dropped 2 bases and J dropped 4 bases, with 11 bases sitting between them. The length of the CDR3 is 14 residues. The V gene's germline CDR1 is MDHEN and CDR2 SYDVKM. CDR3 residues: CASSLQGRGTEAFF. In DNA, the CDR3 is TGTGCCAGCAGTTTACAGGGGCGAGGCACTGAAGCTTTCTTT.

This chain connects TRBV2 to TRBJ2-7, with 7 nucleotides matching TRBD1. Trimming took 3 bases from V and 2 from J; bases not matched to a gene: 4. Germline-derived CDR1 and CDR2 are SNHLY and FYNNEI. The CDR3 is made up of 14 amino acids. The CDR3 is CASSEGTVTYEQYF. As DNA, the CDR3 is TGTGCCAGCAGTGAGGGGACAGTAACCTACGAGCAGTACTTC.

CDR3 amino acids: CASSLFGLAGVDEQFF. CDR3 DNA: TGCGCCAGCAGCCTATTCGGACTAGCGGGAGTCGATGAGCAGTTCTTC. The chain employs TRBV4-1 and TRBJ2-1; 13 nucleotides match TRBD2. Trimming cost V 4 bases and J 8 bases; bases outside gene matches: 8. The CDR3 length is 16 residues. Germline CDR1 MGHRA, CDR2 YSYEKL.

V is TRBV28 and J is TRBJ1-1, with a possible D match to TRBD1 (6 bases). From germline, CDR1 is MDHEN and CDR2 SYDVKM. V shed 5 bases and J shed 0 bases, with 16 bases lying between them. This CDR3 has 16 residues. The CDR3 loop reads CASSTWLQGLNTEAFF. CDR3 DNA sequence: TGTGCCAGCAGTACCTGGTTGCAGGGGCTGAACACTGAAGCTTTCTTT.

The V gene is TRBV7-8, the J gene TRBJ2-3, with a tentative D call TRBD2 (6 bases). Germline V gives CDR1 SGHVS, CDR2 FQNEAQ. V gave up 2 bases and J gave up 1 base, with 13 bases separating them. The CDR3 consists of 16 residues. As DNA, the CDR3 is TGTGCCAGCAGCTTATCAACGGGAGCGCGCACAGATACGCAGTATTTT. This translates into CASSLSTGARTDTQYF.

The chain couples TRBV5-4 to TRBJ2-7; unclear D gene. The V gene's germline CDR1 is SGHNT and CDR2 YYREEE (reference sequence). This CDR3 spans 16 amino acids. Deletions cut 0 bases from V and 1 base from J, with 14 bases between. CDR3 nucleotide sequence: TGTGCCAGCAGCTTGGCTGCCCCAGGTTCATCCTACGAGCAGTACTTC. Encoded protein: CASSLAAPGSSYEQYF.

The chain has TRBV4-1 and TRBJ2-7; D is perhaps TRBD1 (5 bases). The V and J ends lost 4 bases and 0 bases respectively, with 13 bases between them. Per germline, CDR1 MGHRA and CDR2 YSYEKL. CDR3 length equals 15 residues. CDR3: CASSLQGSPSYEQYF. The CDR3 nucleotides are TGCGCCAGCAGCCTTCAGGGCTCCCCCTCCTACGAGCAGTACTTC.

The chain joins TRBV15 to TRBJ2-7, with D uncertain. Germline CDR1 and CDR2: LNHNV and YYDKDF (reference sequence). The V end was cut by 0 bases, the J end by 9 bases, with 12 bases between. This CDR3 is built from 13 residues. The CDR3 is CATSRDQVAGQYF. CDR3 DNA: TGTGCCACCAGCAGAGATCAGGTCGCCGGGCAGTACTTC.

This chain connects TRBV27 to TRBJ2-7; 7 bases are a match to TRBD2. Germline assignment: CDR1 MNHEY and CDR2 SMNVEV (reference sequence). V lost 0 bases and J lost 9; bases outside the gene matches: 5. The CDR3 has 13 amino acids. The chain's CDR3 is CASSLSGTIRQYF. In DNA form, the CDR3 reads TGTGCCAGCAGTTTATCTGGGACTATCAGGCAGTACTTC.